This entry features one TCR beta chain sequence. The sample originates from a study of CXCR4 blockade with PD-1 therapy in pancreatic cancer. The CDR3 length is 13 residues. Germline-derived CDR1 and CDR2 are SGHDN and FVKESK. Trimming took 4 bases from V and 4 from J, leaving 8 bases between them. Profiling relied on immunoSEQ multiplex PCR, and the TCRdb table lists in-frame clones only, not all of them. The sample lists 2,000 to 3,000 clones, around 42% occurring once. The J gene is TRBJ1-5, the V gene TRBV14; D is undetermined. This clonotype was sampled from a human donor with pancreatic ductal adenocarcinoma. Sequences were obtained from tumor tissue. The CDR3 spells CASSLGLNQPQHF. Written as DNA, the CDR3 is TGTGCCAGCAGCCTAGGGCTTAATCAGCCCCAGCATTTT.